Listed below are T cell receptor beta chains from one sample, sequenced in a study of vaccination and CD4 T cells after COVID-19. TCRdb fed the PCR reads into MiXCR, producing one record per CDR3 protein. Of some 9,600 distinct CDR3 sequences listed, 63% are singletons. No antigen has been assigned to these receptors. Specimen: CD4+ T cells from blood, cultured in vitro. Source of these receptors: a human donor who had recovered from COVID-19. CDR3s include the opening cysteine and the closing phenylalanine or tryptophan. A D gene is named only where the DNA matches it firmly. The size entry is marked missing in some rows and otherwise reads once, few, many or a size class.

CDR3: CSGTGSNQPQHF
DNA: TGCAGTGGTACAGGGAGCAATCAGCCCCAGCATTTT
length: 12
size: few
D: NA
J: TRBJ1-5
V: TRBV20-1

CDR3: CSARDSAGADTQYF
DNA: TGCAGTGCTAGAGATTCCGCAGGGGCAGATACGCAGTATTTT
length: 14
size: NA
D: NA
J: TRBJ2-3
V: TRBV20-1

CDR3: CSARDGYRDTLGNEQFF
DNA: TGCAGTGCTAGAGACGGTTACCGGGACACCTTAGGCAATGAGCAGTTCTTC
length: 17
size: NA
D: NA
J: TRBJ2-1
V: TRBV20-1

CDR3: CASSFISYNEQFF
DNA: TGTGCCAGCAGTTTCATCTCCTACAATGAGCAGTTCTTC
length: 13
size: NA
D: NA
J: TRBJ2-1
V: TRBV12-3/TRBV12-4

CDR3: CSANGRDRGKNIQYF
DNA: TGCAGTGCCAACGGCCGGGACAGGGGCAAAAACATTCAGTACTTC
length: 15
size: NA
D: TRBD1
J: TRBJ2-4
V: TRBV20-1

CDR3: CASSVGGLGGYTF
DNA: TGTGCCAGCAGTGTAGGAGGGCTTGGTGGCTACACCTTC
length: 13
size: NA
D: NA
J: TRBJ1-2
V: TRBV2

CDR3: CASSLALQETQYF
DNA: TGTGCCAGCAGTCTAGCGTTACAAGAGACCCAGTACTTC
length: 13
size: NA
D: NA
J: TRBJ2-5
V: TRBV2

CDR3: CASKWLELSGIQYF
DNA: TGTGCCAGCAAGTGGTTAGAATTATCGGGCATTCAGTACTTC
length: 14
size: NA
D: NA
J: TRBJ2-4
V: TRBV6-1

CDR3: CASSFFTDTEAFF
DNA: TGTGCCAGCAGCTTTTTCACCGACACTGAAGCTTTCTTT
length: 13
size: NA
D: NA
J: TRBJ1-1
V: TRBV7-9

CDR3: CATSRDQGAGTDTQYF
DNA: TGTGCCACCAGCAGAGATCAAGGGGCTGGAACAGATACGCAGTATTTT
length: 16
size: few
D: NA
J: TRBJ2-3
V: TRBV15